These 10 T cell receptor beta chains share one sample of origin, sequenced in a study of radiation and T cells in renal cell carcinoma. TCRdb's table, derived via immunoSEQ multiplex PCR, lists solely in-frame clones and lacks some. This sample carries 150,000 to 160,000 clones, roughly 90% of them seen once, and the ten largest clones take 10% to 15%. Described time point: blood 2 weeks post-SBRT. Treatment noted: 15 Gy SBRT to primary tumor, nephrectomy 4 weeks later. The sequencing here drew on blood, taken from a patient whose treatment included radiotherapy and nephrectomy. These receptors were collected from a woman between 50 and 59 years old with renal cell carcinoma.

This chain joins TRBV7-2 and TRBJ2-5; possible D gene TRBD1, 5 bases. Germline V gene data show CDR1 as SGHTA and CDR2 as FQGNSA. Trimming left V 1 base short and J 1 base short, with 10 bases between. The CDR3 runs 15 residues. CDR3: CASSLVGDSQETQYF. CDR3 in DNA: TGTGCCAGCAGCTTAGTCGGAGACAGCCAAGAGACCCAGTACTTC.

The chain has TRBV7-6 and TRBJ1-1; TRBD1 matches at 9 bases. The germline V gene has CDR1 SGHVS and CDR2 FNYEAQ. This CDR3 region has 16 residues. Germline trimming cut 5 bases from V and 4 bases from J; bases unmatched to any gene: 11. CDR3 amino acids: CASSPGTGLWGTEAFF. The CDR3 DNA reads as TGTGCCAGCAGCCCTGGGACAGGGCTGTGGGGCACTGAAGCTTTCTTT. Drawing the rest from reference TRBV7-6 and TRBJ1-1, the complete variable domain is GAGVSQSPRYKVTKRGQDVALRCDPISGHVSLYWYRQALGQGPEFLTYFNYEAQQDKSGLPNDRFSAERPEGSISTLTIQRTEQRDSAMYRCASSPGTGLWGTEAFFGQGTRLTVV.

The chain joins TRBV5-1 to TRBJ2-1; 7 positions agree with TRBD2. Germline V gene lookup returns CDR1 SGHRS and CDR2 YFSETQ. Unmatched junction bases numbered 13, after V lost 4 bases and J lost 15 bases. The CDR3 has 13 amino acids. The CDR3 is CASSPPVGGNGFF. The CDR3 DNA reads as TGCGCCAGCAGCCCCCCCGTGGGGGGGAATGGGTTCTTC.

The chain recombines TRBV2 with TRBJ1-2; D gene uncertain. Germline CDR1 reads SNHLY; CDR2 reads FYNNEI. The V end was cut by 5 bases, the J end by 4 bases, with 14 bases between. The CDR3 length is 14 residues. Here the CDR3 reads CASSRTTLLYGYTF. CDR3 bases: TGTGCCAGCAGTAGAACCACATTGCTCTATGGCTACACCTTC.

The CDR3 nucleotides are TGTGCCAGCAGTTCCGAGCGGGGAGAGAACAATGAGCAGTTCTTC. Its translation: CASSSERGENNEQFF. This chain links TRBV6-6 with TRBJ2-1, with 7 bases identical to TRBD2. The CDR3 runs to 15 residues. Germline V lookup: CDR1 MNHNY, CDR2 SVGAGI (reference sequence). V trimming: 4 bases; J trimming: 5 bases; junction bases outside the gene matches: 8.

V usage is TRBV14 and J usage is TRBJ2-5; D is unclear. The V end was cut by 0 bases, the J end by 2 bases, with 13 bases between. The CDR3 length is 16 residues. CDR1 and CDR2 (germline): SGHDN, FVKESK. CDR3 protein: CASSQDLQPFQETQYF. The CDR3 bases are TGTGCCAGCAGCCAAGATCTACAGCCCTTTCAAGAGACCCAGTACTTC. Together with reference TRBV14 and TRBJ2-5, the CDR3 gives the full variable domain: EAGVTQFPSHSVIEKGQTVTLRCDPISGHDNLYWYRRVMGKEIKFLLHFVKESKQDESGMPNNRFLAERTGGTYSTLKVQPAELEDSGVYFCASSQDLQPFQETQYFGPGTRLLVL.

CDR3 amino acids: CACQGQGPGEQYF. As DNA, the CDR3 is TGTGCCTGCCAGGGACAGGGCCCCGGCGAGCAGTACTTC. The genes are TRBV6-1 and TRBJ2-7; 9 nucleotides line up with TRBD1. CDR3 size: 13 residues. V lost 11 bases, J lost 6 bases, and 11 bases stayed unmatched. Germline CDR1 and CDR2: MNHNS and SASEGT.

This chain connects TRBV11-2 to TRBJ2-7; D remains unclear. The V gene's germline CDR1 is SGHAT and CDR2 FQNNGV. This CDR3 is built from 14 residues. Trimming left V 3 bases short and J 2 bases short, with 11 bases between. DNA of the CDR3: TGTGCCAGCAGCTTGGGCGGCGGAACCTACGAGCAGTACTTC. Translation: CASSLGGGTYEQYF.

The rearrangement uses TRBV5-1 and TRBJ1-2, with D possibly being TRBD1 (6 bases). In germline, CDR1 is SGHRS, CDR2 YFSETQ. V was trimmed by 1 base and J by 4 bases, leaving 20 bases between them. The CDR3 runs 17 residues. The DNA for the CDR3 is TGCGCCAGCAGCTTGCAGGGGTCCCAGTTAACAAGCTATGGCTACACCTTC. Amino acids: CASSLQGSQLTSYGYTF.

V gene TRBV27 combines with J gene TRBJ2-7, with TRBD2 matching 11 bases. CDR3 length equals 13 residues. Germline trimming cut 3 bases from V and 5 bases from J; bases unmatched to any gene: 0. The germline V gene has CDR1 MNHEY and CDR2 SMNVEV (reference sequence). CDR3 bases: TGTGCCAGCAGTTTTAGCGGGGGGGACGAGCAGTACTTC. The encoded protein is CASSFSGGDEQYF.